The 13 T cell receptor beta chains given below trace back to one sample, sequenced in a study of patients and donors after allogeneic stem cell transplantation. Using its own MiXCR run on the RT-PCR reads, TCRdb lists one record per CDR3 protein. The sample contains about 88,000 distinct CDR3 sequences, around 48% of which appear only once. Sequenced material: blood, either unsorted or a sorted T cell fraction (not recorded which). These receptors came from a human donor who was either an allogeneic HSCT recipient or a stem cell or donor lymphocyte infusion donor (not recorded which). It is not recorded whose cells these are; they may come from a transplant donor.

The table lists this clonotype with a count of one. The CDR3 loop is CSALSGRARYEQFF. The CDR3 nucleotides read TGCAGTGCTTTAAGCGGGAGGGCCCGTTATGAGCAGTTCTTC. V and J are TRBV20-1 and TRBJ2-1, with 10 bases matching TRBD2. V trimming: 5 bases; J trimming: 8 bases; junction bases outside the gene matches: 9. This CDR3 has 14 residues. CDR1 and CDR2 (germline): DFQATT, SNEGSKA (reference sequence).

CDR3: CASSFFGARYEQYF. CDR3 sequence (DNA): TGTGCCAGCAGTTTCTTCGGGGCCCGATACGAGCAGTACTTC. The chain uses TRBV28 and TRBJ2-7; D assignment may be TRBD1 or TRBD2 (5 bases each). Germline V gene lookup returns CDR1 MDHEN and CDR2 SYDVKM. The CDR3 is 14 residues long. V was shortened by 3 bases and J by 4 bases, with 13 bases between the two germline ends.

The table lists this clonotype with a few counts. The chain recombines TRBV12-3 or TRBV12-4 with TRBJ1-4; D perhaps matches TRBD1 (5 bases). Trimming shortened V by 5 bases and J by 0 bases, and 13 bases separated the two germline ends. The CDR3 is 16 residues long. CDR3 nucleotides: TGTGCCAGCAGTCTCGGGACGGTTGCAACTAATGAAAAACTGTTTTTT. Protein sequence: CASSLGTVATNEKLFF.

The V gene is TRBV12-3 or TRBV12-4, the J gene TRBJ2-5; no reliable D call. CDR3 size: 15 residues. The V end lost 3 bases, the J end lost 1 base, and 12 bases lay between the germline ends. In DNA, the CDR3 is TGTGCCAGCAGTTTGGTTGAGCCCTTCCAAGAGACCCAGTACTTC. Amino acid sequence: CASSLVEPFQETQYF.

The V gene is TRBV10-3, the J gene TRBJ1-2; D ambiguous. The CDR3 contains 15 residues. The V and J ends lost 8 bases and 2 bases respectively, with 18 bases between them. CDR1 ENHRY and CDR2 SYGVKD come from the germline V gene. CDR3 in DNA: TGTGCCATCGGAACCGACACCCGGGCGAACTATGGCTACACCTTC. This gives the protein CAIGTDTRANYGYTF.

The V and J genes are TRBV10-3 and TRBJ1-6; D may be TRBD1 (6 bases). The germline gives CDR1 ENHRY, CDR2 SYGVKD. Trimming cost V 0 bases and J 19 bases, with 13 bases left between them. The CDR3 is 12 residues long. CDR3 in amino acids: CAISESRTEVHF. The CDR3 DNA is TGTGCCATCAGTGAGTCCCGGACAGAGGTACACTTT.

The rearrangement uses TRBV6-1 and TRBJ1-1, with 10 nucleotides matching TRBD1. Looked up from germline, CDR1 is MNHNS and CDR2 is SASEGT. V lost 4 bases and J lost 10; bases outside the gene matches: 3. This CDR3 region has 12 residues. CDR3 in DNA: TGTGCCAGCAGTGTTCGGACAGGGGGAGCTTTCTTT. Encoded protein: CASSVRTGGAFF.

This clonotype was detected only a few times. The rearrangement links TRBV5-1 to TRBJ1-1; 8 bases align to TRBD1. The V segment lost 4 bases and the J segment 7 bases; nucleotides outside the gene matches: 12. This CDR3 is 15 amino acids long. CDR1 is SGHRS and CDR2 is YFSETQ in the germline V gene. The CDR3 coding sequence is TGCGCCAGCAGCATAAGTGGACAGGGCTGGGGTGAAGCTTTCTTT. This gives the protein CASSISGQGWGEAFF.

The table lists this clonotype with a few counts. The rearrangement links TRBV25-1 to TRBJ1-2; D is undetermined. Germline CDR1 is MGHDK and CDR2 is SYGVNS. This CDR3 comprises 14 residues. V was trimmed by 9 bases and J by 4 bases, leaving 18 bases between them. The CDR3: CARMVDGRFYGYTF. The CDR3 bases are TGTGCCAGGATGGTGGACGGGAGGTTCTATGGCTACACCTTC.

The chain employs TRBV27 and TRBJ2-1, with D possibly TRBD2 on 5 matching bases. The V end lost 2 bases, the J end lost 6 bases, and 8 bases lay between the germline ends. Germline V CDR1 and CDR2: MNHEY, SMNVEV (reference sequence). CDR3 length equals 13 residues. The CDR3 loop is CASSLMRANEQFF. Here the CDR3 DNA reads TGTGCCAGCAGTTTAATGAGGGCCAATGAGCAGTTCTTC.

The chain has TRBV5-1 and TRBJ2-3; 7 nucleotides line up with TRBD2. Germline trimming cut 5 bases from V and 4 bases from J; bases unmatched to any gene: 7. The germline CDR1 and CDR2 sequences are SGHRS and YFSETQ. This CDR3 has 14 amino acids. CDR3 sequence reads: CASRPGSGADTQYF. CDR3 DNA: TGCGCCAGCAGGCCCGGGAGCGGGGCAGATACGCAGTATTTT.

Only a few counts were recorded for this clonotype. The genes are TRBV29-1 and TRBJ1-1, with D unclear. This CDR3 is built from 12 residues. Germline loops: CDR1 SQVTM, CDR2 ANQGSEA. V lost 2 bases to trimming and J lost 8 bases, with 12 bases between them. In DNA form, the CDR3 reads TGCAGCGTTGAATCACGGGTGGTGGAAGCTTTCTTT. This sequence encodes CSVESRVVEAFF.

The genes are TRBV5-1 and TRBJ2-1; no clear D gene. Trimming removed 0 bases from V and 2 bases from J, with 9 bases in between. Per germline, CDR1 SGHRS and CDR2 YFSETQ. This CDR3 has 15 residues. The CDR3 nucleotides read TGCGCCAGCAGCTTGGCCGCCTCTCCCTACAATGAGCAGTTCTTC. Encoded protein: CASSLAASPYNEQFF. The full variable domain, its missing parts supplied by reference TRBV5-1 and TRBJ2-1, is KAGVTQTPRYLIKTRGQQVTLSCSPISGHRSVSWYQQTPGQGLQFLFEYFSETQRNKGNFPGRFSGRQFSNSRSEMNVSTLELGDSALYLCASSLAASPYNEQFFGPGTRLTVL.